The clone carrying this T cell receptor beta chain has a handful of counts. The antigen is not known. The data originate from a study of T-cell reconstitution after alpha-beta-depleted transplantation in children. Study results and limitations: Alpha-beta T cells present about two months after transplant were reported to originate from several hundred expanded graft clones.

V lost 2 bases and J 0 bases, leaving 27 bases between the germline ends. This CDR3 has 21 amino acids. Germline V gene sequence: CDR1 SGHAT, CDR2 FQDESV (reference sequence). Preparation of the TCRbeta library was carried out with unique molecular identifiers. In TCRdb, the PCR reads were re-called with MiXCR into one record per CDR3 protein. The sample has fewer than 1 million distinct CDR3 sequences, 16% seen once; the top ten hold about 5%. The sequencing here drew on PBMCs, mostly from graft donor cells, taken 360 days after TCRalphabeta/CD19-depleted stem cell transplant. The sequence was collected from a male patient between 10 and 17 years old who had a stem cell transplant for acute lymphoblastic leukemia, so the T cells may come from the graft donor. The V call is TRBV11-1, the J call TRBJ2-3, with D perhaps matching TRBD1 (5 bases). For the CDR3, the DNA is TGTGCCAGCAGCTTACCTCTATGGACACACCAGACCTCATCAAGCACAGATACGCAGTATTTT. Protein: CASSLPLWTHQTSSSTDTQYF.